This passage covers 23 T cell receptor beta chains from one sample sequenced in a study of identical twins. TCRdb analysed the 5' RACE reads with MiXCR anew, one entry per CDR3 protein. The data hold some 630,000 distinct CDR3 sequences, with around 7.5% observed a single time. These data were likewise used in another study, on yellow fever vaccine responses in identical twins.

Sequenced input: PBMCs. All receptors derive from a woman aged 18-29 years in good health.

This clonotype has a count of ten or more. The chain joins TRBV5-1 to TRBJ1-5, with D possibly being TRBD1 (5 bases). The germline gives CDR1 SGHRS, CDR2 YFSETQ. This CDR3 is 14 amino acids long. Trimming stripped 0 bases from V and 5 bases from J, with 9 bases between. CDR3 amino acids: CASSLAGLDQPQHF. The DNA for the CDR3 is TGCGCCAGCAGCTTGGCAGGGTTAGATCAGCCCCAGCATTTT.

This clonotype was found many times. The rearrangement joins TRBV7-2 to TRBJ2-1; TRBD2 matches 9 bases. With V trimmed by 1 base and J by 6 bases, 4 bases remained unmatched. Looked up from germline, CDR1 is SGHTA and CDR2 is FQGNSA. CDR3 size: 15 residues. The CDR3 region is CASSLVQAGGNEQFF. Written as DNA, the CDR3 is TGTGCCAGCAGCTTAGTTCAAGCGGGGGGCAATGAGCAGTTCTTC. Using reference TRBV7-2 and TRBJ2-1 for the parts outside the CDR3, the full variable domain is GAGVSQSPSNKVTEKGKDVELRCDPISGHTALYWYRQSLGQGLEFLIYFQGNSAPDKSGLPSDRFSAERTGGSVSTLTIQRTQQEDSAVYLCASSLVQAGGNEQFFGPGTRLTVL.

This clonotype was observed a few times. The chain uses TRBV29-1 and TRBJ2-3; D possibly corresponds to TRBD1 (5 bases). The ends were cut back, 6 bases at V and 0 bases at J, with 10 bases in the middle. This CDR3 has 13 amino acids. Germline values: CDR1 SQVTM, CDR2 ANQGSEA. CDR3 amino acids: CSVPQGSTDTQYF. The DNA of the CDR3 is TGCAGCGTACCGCAGGGTAGCACAGATACGCAGTATTTT.

V usage is TRBV5-1 and J usage is TRBJ2-1; possible D gene TRBD2, 7 bases. Looked up from germline, CDR1 is SGHRS and CDR2 is YFSETQ. This CDR3 spans 13 amino acids. The V end lost 2 bases, the J end lost 8 bases, and 11 bases lay between the germline ends. In DNA, the CDR3 is TGCGCCAGCAGCTTAGGGGGGGCCCATGAGCAGTTCTTC. It is translated as CASSLGGAHEQFF.

This clonotype has more than one count but fewer than ten. The rearrangement joins TRBV7-9 to TRBJ1-2; D is uncertain. Trimming removed 0 bases at V and 7 bases at J, with 12 bases between. Germline V gene sequence: CDR1 SEHNR, CDR2 FQNEAQ (reference sequence). The CDR3 is 14 residues long. In DNA, the CDR3 is TGTGCCAGCAGCTTAGCCGCCAGGTTTTCTGGCTACACCTTC. This gives the protein CASSLAARFSGYTF.

The chain uses TRBV21-1 and TRBJ2-3; the table's D call of TRBD1 was not tested on the DNA. TRBV21-1 is shown as a pseudogene. This CDR3 is 16 amino acids long. In nucleotides, the CDR3 is TGTGCCAGCAGCAAAGACCGTGGGGGAAACACAGATACGCAGTATTTT. Amino acids: CASSKDRGGNTDTQYF.

This clonotype occurred a few times. The chain carries TRBV5-1 and TRBJ1-2, with D unresolved. V lost 3 bases, J lost 8 bases, and 20 bases lay in between. The CDR3 has 15 amino acids. CDR1 and CDR2 (germline): SGHRS, YFSETQ. The DNA of the CDR3 is TGCGCCAGCAGCTCCCACCAAGACAAGTTGGGCGGCTACACCTTC. This codes for CASSSHQDKLGGYTF.

This clonotype has more than one count but fewer than ten. The chain carries TRBV20-1 and TRBJ2-5, with 10 bases that match TRBD2. CDR3 length equals 16 residues. Germline CDR1 DFQATT, CDR2 SNEGSKA (reference sequence). V shed 1 base and J 1 base; nucleotides not matched to a gene: 6. CDR3 protein: CSARALSGGVQETQYF. CDR3 sequence (DNA): TGCAGTGCTAGAGCATTAAGCGGGGGGGTCCAAGAGACCCAGTACTTC.

A few counts support this clonotype. The chain is built from TRBV12-3 or TRBV12-4 and TRBJ1-6, with D uncertain. CDR3 length: 15 amino acids. V was pared by 1 base and J by 6 bases, with 10 bases between. CDR3 in DNA: TGTGCCAGCAGTTTAGGCATGGGCCTTAATTCACCCCTCCACTTT. It encodes CASSLGMGLNSPLHF.

Remarks on this clonotype: This CDR3 is missing its conserved last phenylalanine or tryptophan, likely due to a read error. No DNA is shown, since the ends of the CDR3 on it are uncertain; the CDR3 is the one TCRdb lists. The rearrangement joins TRBV7-9 to TRBJ2-1; the table gives TRBD1 as D, unverified against the DNA. The CDR3 sequence runs 12 residues, both termini included. Germline CDR1 SEHNR, CDR2 FQNEAQ (reference sequence). CDR3 sequence: CASSLAHEPGIV.

The rearrangement joins TRBV5-1 to TRBJ2-3, with D possibly matching TRBD2 (7 bases). CDR1 and CDR2 from the germline V gene are SGHRS and YFSETQ. V gave up 0 bases and J gave up 5 bases, with 16 bases separating them. The CDR3 has 16 residues. CDR3: CASSLVRGGPQDTQYF. Here the CDR3 DNA reads TGCGCCAGCAGCTTGGTCAGGGGAGGGCCTCAAGATACGCAGTATTTT. Variable domain in full (rest from reference TRBV5-1 and TRBJ2-3): KAGVTQTPRYLIKTRGQQVTLSCSPISGHRSVSWYQQTPGQGLQFLFEYFSETQRNKGNFPGRFSGRQFSNSRSEMNVSTLELGDSALYLCASSLVRGGPQDTQYFGPGTRLTVL.

This clonotype showed up just a few times. This chain connects TRBV7-6 to TRBJ2-7; D gene uncertain. Trimming cost V 7 bases and J 4 bases, with 20 bases left between them. Per the germline V gene, CDR1 is SGHVS and CDR2 is FNYEAQ. This CDR3 is 15 amino acids long. CDR3 nucleotide sequence: TGTGCCAGCACCCCCACCCCCCACTGGCTTTACGAGCAGTACTTC. Translation gives CASTPTPHWLYEQYF.

In its sample, this clonotype was seen many times. The chain links TRBV12-5 to TRBJ2-1; 7 nucleotides match TRBD2. The CDR3 loop spans 17 amino acids. The germline V gene has CDR1 LGHNT and CDR2 FRNRAP. J was trimmed by 0 bases and V by 6 bases; bases with no gene match: 11. The CDR3 bases are TGTGCTAGTGGGTCGCACGGCGGGAGCGACTCCTACAATGAGCAGTTCTTC. As protein: CASGSHGGSDSYNEQFF.

This clonotype was counted many times. CDR3 bases: TGCGCCAGCAGCCAACGTCAGACTAGCGCCTCCTACAATGAGCAGTTCTTC. It translates to CASSQRQTSASYNEQFF. V usage is TRBV4-1 and J usage is TRBJ2-1; 8 bases agree with TRBD2. The CDR3 loop spans 17 amino acids. V was pared by 2 bases and J by 0 bases, with 6 bases of the junction left unmatched. Germline V lookup: CDR1 MGHRA, CDR2 YSYEKL.

In this sample, this clonotype turned up a few times. The chain has TRBV6-6 and TRBJ2-1, with D possibly being TRBD1 (5 bases). The CDR3 sequence is 12 residues long. V was cut by 5 bases and J by 14 bases, with 16 bases left in between. In germline, CDR1 is MNHNY, CDR2 SVGAGI (reference sequence). CDR3 coding DNA: TGTGCCAGCAGTACGGGCCCCCTAGGGGAGTTCTTC. This gives the protein CASSTGPLGEFF.

This chain links TRBV20-1 with TRBJ2-5; 8 positions match TRBD2. The junction had 6 bases not matched to a gene; V was cut back by 2 bases and J by 1 base. This CDR3 is 15 amino acids long. Looked up from germline, CDR1 is DFQATT and CDR2 is SNEGSKA (reference sequence). CDR3 amino acids: CSARRRGALQETQYF. DNA for the CDR3: TGCAGTGCTAGACGGCGGGGGGCCCTCCAAGAGACCCAGTACTTC.

The table lists this clonotype with a few counts. Here the CDR3 DNA reads TGCGCCAGCAGCCTGAATTCGGCTCAGACAGATACGCAGTATTTT. Translation gives CASSLNSAQTDTQYF. The J gene is TRBJ2-3, the V gene TRBV5-1; D is undetermined. The CDR3 has 15 amino acids. The germline CDR1 and CDR2 sequences are SGHRS and YFSETQ. V was cut by 4 bases and J by 3 bases, with 15 bases left in between.

Only a few counts were recorded for this clonotype. The J gene is TRBJ2-5, the V gene TRBV24-1; 11 bases line up with TRBD2. Germline assignment: CDR1 KGHDR and CDR2 SFDVKD. The CDR3 consists of 14 residues. The junction had 2 bases not matched to a gene; V was cut back by 4 bases and J by 5 bases. CDR3 sequence reads: CATSDRTSGETQYF. CDR3 in DNA: TGTGCCACCAGTGACAGGACTAGCGGGGAGACCCAGTACTTC.

This clonotype was detected many times. This chain uses TRBV2 with TRBJ1-1; perhaps TRBD1 as D (6 bases). This CDR3 contains 14 residues. CDR1 is SNHLY and CDR2 is FYNNEI in the germline V gene. Between the trimmed V and J ends, which lost 4 bases and 11 bases, there was a span of 20 bases. The CDR3 loop reads CASSGTGIVDMAFF. CDR3 coding DNA: TGTGCCAGCAGTGGAACAGGGATAGTAGATATGGCTTTCTTT.

This clonotype has ten or more counts. The chain combines TRBV5-1 with TRBJ1-4, with D unclear. This CDR3 region has 15 residues. Trimming left V 0 bases short and J 8 bases short, with 14 bases between. Germline lookup yields CDR1 SGHRS and CDR2 YFSETQ. CDR3 nucleotide sequence: TGCGCCAGCAGCTTGGTTGGCAGAAGCGGCGAAAAACTGTTTTTT. Encoded protein: CASSLVGRSGEKLFF.

This clonotype has more than one count but fewer than ten. This sequence joins TRBV28 and TRBJ2-5; possibly TRBD2 for D (5 bases). V lost 6 bases, J lost 4 bases, and 12 bases lay in between. The CDR3 runs 13 residues. Germline values: CDR1 MDHEN, CDR2 SYDVKM. The CDR3 DNA reads as TGTGCCAGCAGGGGAGCGGCTCTAGAGACCCAGTACTTC. This encodes CASRGAALETQYF.

This rearrangement joins TRBV3-1 to TRBJ2-3, with TRBD2 as a possible D gene (6 bases). The CDR3 covers 13 residues. V was pared by 1 base and J by 6 bases, with 8 bases between. Germline CDR1 LGHDT, CDR2 YNNKEL (reference sequence). CDR3 coding DNA: TGTGCCAGCAGCCAAGGGGACTCCGATACGCAGTATTTT. Translation: CASSQGDSDTQYF.

This clonotype has a handful of counts. The V and J genes are TRBV5-6 and TRBJ2-2; no clear D. V was shortened by 4 bases and J by 3 bases, with 13 bases between the two germline ends. The CDR3 loop spans 15 amino acids. Per germline, CDR1 SGHDT and CDR2 YYEEEE. The CDR3 DNA is TGTGCCAGCAGCAAATCTGTCGGTTACACCGGGGAGCTGTTTTTT. Residues: CASSKSVGYTGELFF.